Listed below are T cell receptor beta chains from one sample, sequenced in a study of blood T cell repertoires in COVID-19. Sequencing used immunoSEQ multiplex PCR; TCRdb keeps in-frame clones, though not all of them. The repertoire holds roughly 97,000 clones, with about nine tenths as singletons. Sample: peripheral blood. All receptors come from a man in his sixties with acute or convalescent COVID-19. The CDR3 runs from the conserved cysteine through the conserved F or W. The order of the fields is J gene, clone size, V gene, D gene, CDR3 DNA, CDR3 protein. D genes are given only for firm matches. Clone size, where shown, is once, few, many, or a class for clones that have expanded.

j_call: TRBJ1-2
clone_size: .
v_call: TRBV6-1
d_call: TRBD1
cdr3_nt: TGTGCCAGCAGTGACCGAGGACAGGGGAACTATGGCTACACCTTC
cdr3_aa: CASSDRGQGNYGYTF

j_call: TRBJ1-4
clone_size: .
v_call: TRBV18
d_call: .
cdr3_nt: TGTGCCAGCTCAACTCTAGGCGAAAAACTGTTTTTT
cdr3_aa: CASSTLGEKLFF

j_call: TRBJ1-1
clone_size: once
v_call: TRBV2
d_call: .
cdr3_nt: TGTGCCAGCACCCCCGTTTGGCAGACTGAAGCTTTCTTT
cdr3_aa: CASTPVWQTEAFF

j_call: TRBJ1-2
clone_size: .
v_call: TRBV19
d_call: TRBD1
cdr3_nt: TGTGCCAGTAGTTCGACAGGGGGCTGGTTTGGCTACACCTTC
cdr3_aa: CASSSTGGWFGYTF

j_call: TRBJ1-1
clone_size: few
v_call: TRBV7-2
d_call: .
cdr3_nt: TGTGCCAGCAGCTTAACATTGGGGGGCACTGAAGCTTTCTTT
cdr3_aa: CASSLTLGGTEAFF

j_call: TRBJ2-3
clone_size: .
v_call: TRBV6-5
d_call: .
cdr3_nt: TGTGCCAGCCACAAAACCTCCTCAGATACGCAGTATTTT
cdr3_aa: CASHKTSSDTQYF

j_call: TRBJ2-1
clone_size: .
v_call: TRBV20-1
d_call: .
cdr3_nt: TGCAGTGCTAGTGTGGGGGCGTCCTACAATGAGCAGTTCTTC
cdr3_aa: CSASVGASYNEQFF

j_call: TRBJ1-6
clone_size: .
v_call: TRBV7-9
d_call: .
cdr3_nt: TGTGCCAGCAGCTTACCCCCACAGAAGACGAGCTCCTATAATTCACCCCTCCACTTT
cdr3_aa: CASSLPPQKTSSYNSPLHF

j_call: TRBJ1-1
clone_size: .
v_call: TRBV6-5
d_call: .
cdr3_nt: TGTGCCAGCAGTTACTCTTACAGCTTGAACACTGAAGCTTTCTTT
cdr3_aa: CASSYSYSLNTEAFF

j_call: TRBJ2-5
clone_size: once
v_call: TRBV6-5
d_call: .
cdr3_nt: TGTGCCAGCAAGTTGTCGCGTGGAGGTTGGGAGACCCAGTACTTC
cdr3_aa: CASKLSRGGWETQYF

j_call: TRBJ2-1
clone_size: .
v_call: TRBV3-1/TRBV3-2
d_call: .
cdr3_nt: TGTGCCAGCAGCCCCTCCGAGGATGAGCAGTTCTTC
cdr3_aa: CASSPSEDEQFF

j_call: TRBJ1-1
clone_size: .
v_call: TRBV5-1
d_call: TRBD1
cdr3_nt: TGCGCCAGCAGCCCGGGACAGTCAAGAAAGAACACTGAAGCTTTCTTT
cdr3_aa: CASSPGQSRKNTEAFF

j_call: TRBJ2-2
clone_size: .
v_call: TRBV7-7
d_call: .
cdr3_nt: TGTGCCAGCCAGCAGACTAACACCGGGGAGCTGTTTTTT
cdr3_aa: CASQQTNTGELFF

j_call: TRBJ2-1
clone_size: .
v_call: TRBV6-4
d_call: .
cdr3_nt: TGTGCCAGCAGTGACTCTTCGGGGGGCGGCTACAATGAGCAGTTCTTC
cdr3_aa: CASSDSSGGGYNEQFF

j_call: TRBJ2-3
clone_size: .
v_call: TRBV30
d_call: TRBD1
cdr3_nt: TGTGCCTGGAGTTGGACAGGGGGACCAGATACGCAGTATTTT
cdr3_aa: CAWSWTGGPDTQYF

j_call: TRBJ1-5
clone_size: .
v_call: TRBV2
d_call: TRBD1
cdr3_nt: TGTGCCAGCAGTGGGGGACAGGGCAATCAGCCCCAGCATTTT
cdr3_aa: CASSGGQGNQPQHF

j_call: TRBJ2-5
clone_size: .
v_call: TRBV9
d_call: .
cdr3_nt: TGTGCCAGCAGCCCTCATACAGGATCCCAAGAGACCCAGTACTTC
cdr3_aa: CASSPHTGSQETQYF

j_call: TRBJ1-6
clone_size: .
v_call: TRBV5-4
d_call: .
cdr3_nt: TGTGCCAGCAGCTTGGGGGGGGTCGACTCTTCACCCCTCCACTTT
cdr3_aa: CASSLGGVDSSPLHF

j_call: TRBJ1-2
clone_size: .
v_call: TRBV5-4
d_call: .
cdr3_nt: TGTGCCAGCAGCTTGGGGCAGGGGAAAGGCTACACCTTC
cdr3_aa: CASSLGQGKGYTF

j_call: TRBJ1-2
clone_size: .
v_call: TRBV25-1
d_call: .
cdr3_nt: TGTGCCAGCAGTCAGTCTGCAGGTTATGGCTACACCTTC
cdr3_aa: CASSQSAGYGYTF

j_call: TRBJ1-1
clone_size: .
v_call: TRBV5-1
d_call: TRBD1
cdr3_nt: TGCGCCAGCAGCACCGGACAGGGCATCTACACTGAAGCTTTCTTT
cdr3_aa: CASSTGQGIYTEAFF

j_call: TRBJ1-1
clone_size: .
v_call: TRBV2
d_call: TRBD1
cdr3_nt: TGTGCCAGCAGTCTGGGACAGGGGGTCGGTGAAGCTTTCTTT
cdr3_aa: CASSLGQGVGEAFF

j_call: TRBJ2-2
clone_size: .
v_call: TRBV11-3
d_call: TRBD1
cdr3_nt: TGTGCCAGCAGCGGAACAGGGGGGAACACCGGGGAGCTGTTTTTT
cdr3_aa: CASSGTGGNTGELFF

j_call: TRBJ2-3
clone_size: .
v_call: TRBV7-2
d_call: .
cdr3_nt: TGTGCCAGCAGCTTAGCGCGGTCCACAGATACGCAGTATTTT
cdr3_aa: CASSLARSTDTQYF

j_call: TRBJ2-1
clone_size: .
v_call: TRBV12-3/TRBV12-4
d_call: .
cdr3_nt: TGTGCCCTCCGGGCGGGTTCCTACAATGAGCAGTTCTTC
cdr3_aa: CALRAGSYNEQFF

j_call: TRBJ1-2
clone_size: .
v_call: TRBV6-1
d_call: .
cdr3_nt: TGTGCCAGCAGTGAACGTCAGGGGTTTGGCTACACCTTC
cdr3_aa: CASSERQGFGYTF

j_call: TRBJ1-6
clone_size: .
v_call: TRBV6-5
d_call: .
cdr3_nt: TGTGCCAGCAGTAGAGGGATATCCTATAATTCACCCCTCCACTTT
cdr3_aa: CASSRGISYNSPLHF

j_call: TRBJ1-1
clone_size: .
v_call: TRBV13
d_call: .
cdr3_nt: TGTGCCAGCAGCTTAAGCAGGGCCCCGAGGAGGAACACTGAAGCTTTCTTT
cdr3_aa: CASSLSRAPRRNTEAFF

j_call: TRBJ2-7
clone_size: .
v_call: TRBV6-2/TRBV6-3
d_call: .
cdr3_nt: TGTGCCAGCAGCCACTACTACGAGCAGTACTTC
cdr3_aa: CASSHYYEQYF

j_call: TRBJ2-2
clone_size: .
v_call: TRBV18
d_call: .
cdr3_nt: TGTGCCAGCTTGGCAGGGGATGGCACCGGGGAGCTGTTTTTT
cdr3_aa: CASLAGDGTGELFF

j_call: TRBJ2-2
clone_size: .
v_call: TRBV5-4
d_call: TRBD2
cdr3_nt: TGTGCCAGCAGCCTACAGAGCGGGAGAAGCACCGGGGAGCTGTTTTTT
cdr3_aa: CASSLQSGRSTGELFF

j_call: TRBJ2-2
clone_size: .
v_call: TRBV4-2
d_call: TRBD2
cdr3_nt: TGTGCCAGCAGCCAGGGACTAGCAAACACCGGGGAGCTGTTTTTT
cdr3_aa: CASSQGLANTGELFF

j_call: TRBJ1-2
clone_size: .
v_call: TRBV27
d_call: .
cdr3_nt: TGTGCCAGCAGAACTACAGGGCGAGGAGACTATGGCTACACCTTC
cdr3_aa: CASRTTGRGDYGYTF

j_call: TRBJ1-1
clone_size: .
v_call: TRBV5-1
d_call: .
cdr3_nt: TGCGCCAGCAGCACCGGGGGGACAATGAACACTGAAGCTTTCTTT
cdr3_aa: CASSTGGTMNTEAFF

j_call: TRBJ2-2
clone_size: once
v_call: TRBV7-9
d_call: .
cdr3_nt: TGTGCCAGCAGCCCCCAGCCCCGGGACACCACCGGGGAGCTGTTTTTT
cdr3_aa: CASSPQPRDTTGELFF

j_call: TRBJ1-1
clone_size: .
v_call: TRBV18
d_call: .
cdr3_nt: TGTGCCAGCTCACCACTCGGCAGGGGTACTGAAGCTTTCTTT
cdr3_aa: CASSPLGRGTEAFF

j_call: TRBJ2-2
clone_size: .
v_call: TRBV2
d_call: .
cdr3_nt: TGTGCCAGCAGTCCCGGCTCACTAAACACCGGGGAGCTGTTTTTT
cdr3_aa: CASSPGSLNTGELFF

j_call: TRBJ2-2
clone_size: once
v_call: TRBV19
d_call: .
cdr3_nt: TGTGCCAGTAGTATAGTGGAGACCGGGGAGCTGTTTTTT
cdr3_aa: CASSIVETGELFF

j_call: TRBJ1-2
clone_size: .
v_call: TRBV2
d_call: .
cdr3_nt: TGTGCCAGCAGTGACTTTTCAACCGGGTCTCCAAGCGGCTACACCTTC
cdr3_aa: CASSDFSTGSPSGYTF

j_call: TRBJ2-7
clone_size: .
v_call: TRBV29-1
d_call: TRBD1
cdr3_nt: TGCAGCGTTGAAAAACAGGGGAAGGACGAGCAGTACTTC
cdr3_aa: CSVEKQGKDEQYF

j_call: TRBJ2-3
clone_size: .
v_call: TRBV18
d_call: TRBD2
cdr3_nt: TGTGCCAGCTCACCTGGGACTGGCGGGGGGGCATGGACAGATACGCAGTATTTT
cdr3_aa: CASSPGTGGGAWTDTQYF

j_call: TRBJ2-6
clone_size: .
v_call: TRBV6-5
d_call: .
cdr3_nt: TGTGCCAGCAGTTACATCCCAGGGCCTGGGGCCAACGTCCTGACTTTC
cdr3_aa: CASSYIPGPGANVLTF